This T cell receptor beta chain was sequenced in a study of molecular identifiers for immune sequencing clone quantification. Sorted cell numbers of about 19,000 to 1,000,000, with 10%, 30% or 50% RNA, served as input for naive CD8 libraries. Broader study findings: Because of identical TCR molecules sharing a barcode, sizes of highly expanded clones could be underestimated.

TCRdb re-called the PCR reads with MiXCR, one entry per CDR3 protein. Among some 650,000 distinct CDR3 sequences listed, less than 20% were seen once. This clonotype was counted a few times. Its antigen is still unknown. The sequencing input was naive CD8+ T cells from blood, with Jurkat cell RNA spiked in. Subset in this sample: FACS-sorted CD8+CD4-CCR7+CD45RA+ naive T cells. This receptor was obtained from a human donor in good health. Some libraries in this study had Jurkat cell RNA spiked in.

CDR3 residues: CASSQDKGPNQPQHF. Written as DNA, the CDR3 is TGTGCCAGCAGCCAAGACAAGGGGCCGAATCAGCCCCAGCATTTT. This chain links TRBV3-1 with TRBJ1-5; tentative D call: TRBD1 (5 bases). The CDR3 covers 15 residues. Trimming took off 0 bases at V and 4 bases at J, with 10 bases between the two ends. The germline CDR1 and CDR2 sequences are LGHDT and YNNKEL (reference sequence).